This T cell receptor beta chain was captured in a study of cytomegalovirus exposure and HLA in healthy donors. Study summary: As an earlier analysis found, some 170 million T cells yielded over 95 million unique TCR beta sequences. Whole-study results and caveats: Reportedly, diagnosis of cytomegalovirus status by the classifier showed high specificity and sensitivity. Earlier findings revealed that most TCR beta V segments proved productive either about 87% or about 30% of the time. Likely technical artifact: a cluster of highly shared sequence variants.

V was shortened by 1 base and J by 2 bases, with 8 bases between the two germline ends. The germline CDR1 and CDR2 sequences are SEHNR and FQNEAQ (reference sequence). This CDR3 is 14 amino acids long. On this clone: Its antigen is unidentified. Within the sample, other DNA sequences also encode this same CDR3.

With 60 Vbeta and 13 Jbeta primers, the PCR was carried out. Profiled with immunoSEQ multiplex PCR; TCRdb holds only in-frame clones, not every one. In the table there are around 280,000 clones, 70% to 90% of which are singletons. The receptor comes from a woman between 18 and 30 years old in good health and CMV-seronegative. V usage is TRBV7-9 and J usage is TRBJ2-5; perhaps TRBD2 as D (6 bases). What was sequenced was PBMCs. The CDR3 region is CASSLVRGQETQYF. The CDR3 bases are TGTGCCAGCAGCTTAGTCCGGGGGCAAGAGACCCAGTACTTC.